This entry lists 23 T cell receptor beta chains sequenced from one sample in a study of blood T cell repertoires in COVID-19. The repertoire was sequenced with immunoSEQ multiplex PCR; TCRdb's copy has only in-frame clones and lacks some. The data show under 450,000 clones, around 84% seen once. The sample was peripheral blood. The receptors stem from a human donor with acute or convalescent COVID-19. The donor label of this sample is uncertain.

This clone showed up just once. The J gene is TRBJ2-1, the V gene TRBV18, with TRBD1 matching over 9 bases. The CDR3 spans 15 residues. V dropped 1 base and J dropped 7; count of bases not matched to a gene: 5. CDR1 and CDR2 from the germline V gene are KGHSH and LQKENI. The CDR3 sequence is CASSPQQGAGNEQFF. The CDR3 nucleotides read TGTGCCAGCTCACCACAACAGGGGGCCGGGAATGAGCAGTTCTTC.

This chain joins TRBV27 and TRBJ1-1; D may be TRBD1 (6 bases). From germline, CDR1 is MNHEY and CDR2 SMNVEV (reference sequence). This CDR3 has 17 residues. V gave up 4 bases and J gave up 0 bases, with 18 bases separating them. CDR3 amino acids: CASSSRLGHSLNTEAFF. The DNA for the CDR3 is TGTGCCAGCAGTTCACGCCTGGGACATTCCTTGAACACTGAAGCTTTCTTT.

This clone was found many times. The gene calls are TRBV18 and TRBJ1-2, with D tentatively TRBD1 (5 bases). The V and J ends lost 3 bases and 7 bases respectively, with 12 bases between them. The CDR3 sequence is 13 residues long. Germline CDR1 reads KGHSH; CDR2 reads LQKENI. The CDR3 DNA reads as TGTGCCAGCTCACCCGACAGCCCTCTTGGCTACACCTTC. It codes for CASSPDSPLGYTF.

The gene calls are TRBV5-1 and TRBJ2-1; 8 bases agree with TRBD1. The CDR3 length is 14 residues. Germline V gene lookup returns CDR1 SGHRS and CDR2 YFSETQ. With 4 bases clipped from V and 4 bases from J, the junction kept 4 bases outside the gene matches. In DNA, the CDR3 is TGCGCCAGCAGCGCGGGACAGGATTACAATGAGCAGTTCTTC. Its translation is CASSAGQDYNEQFF.

V and J are TRBV7-2 and TRBJ2-3; TRBD2 matches at 8 bases. There are 16 residues in the CDR3. In germline, CDR1 is SGHTA, CDR2 FQGNSA. With 4 bases clipped from V and 6 bases from J, the junction kept 12 bases outside the gene matches. The CDR3 region is CASSSYPGLVTDTQYF. CDR3 in DNA: TGTGCCAGCAGCTCGTACCCGGGACTAGTGACCGATACGCAGTATTTT.

DNA of the CDR3: TGTGCCAGCAGCTTAGAAGGCAGGGGTGGCTACACCTTC. This gives the protein CASSLEGRGGYTF. V is TRBV11-2 and J is TRBJ1-2, with D tentatively TRBD1 (6 bases). From germline, CDR1 is SGHAT and CDR2 FQNNGV. The CDR3 length is 13 residues. V was cut by 0 bases and J by 7 bases, with 9 bases left in between.

The J gene is TRBJ2-3, the V gene TRBV7-9, with TRBD1 matching 9 bases. Germline CDR1 is SEHNR and CDR2 is FQNEAQ (reference sequence). The trim removed 5 bases at V and 2 bases at J, leaving 8 bases unmatched. The CDR3 extends over 16 amino acids. The CDR3 sequence is CASSLDGTGTTDTQYF. CDR3 bases: TGTGCCAGCAGCCTAGATGGGACAGGGACCACAGATACGCAGTATTTT.

This clone was detected a few times. The chain is built from TRBV30 and TRBJ1-6, with D maybe TRBD1 (6 bases). CDR1 and CDR2 from the germline V gene are GTSNPN and SVGIG (reference sequence). The CDR3 covers 17 residues. V lost 2 bases and J lost 10, with 24 bases in between. CDR3 in amino acids: CAWSSTRTSGRGSPLHF. CDR3 coding DNA: TGTGCCTGGAGTAGTACCAGGACGTCTGGCAGGGGCTCACCCCTCCACTTT.

The genes are TRBV7-2 and TRBJ1-1; D is ambiguous. This CDR3 contains 15 residues. Trimming cost V 7 bases and J 9 bases, with 24 bases left between them. Germline CDR1 SGHTA, CDR2 FQGNSA. The CDR3 sequence is CASNYRGANLIQAFF. CDR3 coding DNA: TGTGCCAGCAACTACCGGGGAGCAAACCTTATTCAAGCTTTCTTT.

This clone was counted a single time. The chain has TRBV29-1 and TRBJ1-2; unclear D gene. This CDR3 is built from 11 residues. Germline assignment: CDR1 SQVTM and CDR2 ANQGSEA. Trimming removed 2 bases at V and 6 bases at J, with 7 bases between. CDR3 protein: CSVEYRDGYTF. The DNA of the CDR3 is TGCAGCGTTGAATATCGGGATGGCTACACCTTC.

The chain carries TRBV7-9 and TRBJ1-5; a weak D match, TRBD1 (5 bases). V lost 7 bases and J lost 5, with 18 bases in between. Germline V CDR1 and CDR2: SEHNR, FQNEAQ (reference sequence). CDR3 length equals 15 residues. DNA of the CDR3: TGTGCCAGCACTCGGGACGGGGGGTCCCATCAGCCCCAGCATTTT. Protein sequence: CASTRDGGSHQPQHF. The full variable domain, rest sourced from reference TRBV7-9 and TRBJ1-5, is DTGVSQNPRHKITKRGQNVTFRCDPISEHNRLYWYRQTLGQGPEFLTYFQNEAQLEKSRLLSDRFSAERPKGSFSTLEIQRTEQGDSAMYLCASTRDGGSHQPQHFGDGTRLSIL.

This chain uses TRBV5-5 with TRBJ1-1, with D unresolved. The V end was cut by 0 bases, the J end by 1 base, with 7 bases between. The CDR3 loop spans 14 amino acids. Germline loops: CDR1 SGHKS, CDR2 YYEKEE (reference sequence). The CDR3 sequence is CASSLAFRNTEAFF. The CDR3 DNA reads TGTGCCAGCAGCTTGGCTTTCAGGAACACTGAAGCTTTCTTT.

The chain employs TRBV12-3 or TRBV12-4 and TRBJ2-2; 10 positions agree with TRBD1. Unmatched junction bases numbered 0, after V lost 6 bases and J lost 5 bases. The CDR3 extends over 13 amino acids. CDR3 sequence reads: CASRGQGTGELFF. CDR3 bases: TGTGCCAGCAGGGGACAGGGGACCGGGGAGCTGTTTTTT.

The chain uses TRBV27 and TRBJ2-1, with 9 positions matching TRBD1. Germline V gene data show CDR1 as MNHEY and CDR2 as SMNVEV (reference sequence). The CDR3 is 14 amino acids. V gave up 4 bases and J gave up 8 bases; unmatched junction bases: 6. Written as DNA, the CDR3 is TGTGCCAGCAGTTATCGGACAGGGGATTATGAGCAGTTCTTC. Residues: CASSYRTGDYEQFF.

The rearrangement links TRBV11-2 to TRBJ1-3, with 9 bases that match TRBD1. The CDR3 has 16 amino acids. Germline V lookup: CDR1 SGHAT, CDR2 FQNNGV. With V trimmed by 4 bases and J by 4 bases, 8 bases remained unmatched. The DNA of the CDR3 is TGTGCCAGCAGCTCGGGACAGGGCTATATCGGAAACACCATATATTTT. Translation gives CASSSGQGYIGNTIYF.

The chain is built from TRBV28 and TRBJ1-5; the D is unclear. The CDR3 is made up of 12 amino acids. In germline, CDR1 is MDHEN, CDR2 SYDVKM. V dropped 7 bases and J dropped 1 base, with 5 bases sitting between them. As DNA, the CDR3 is TGTGCCAGCATACAGAGCAATCAGCCCCAGCATTTT. Translating gives CASIQSNQPQHF.

The rearrangement uses TRBV19 and TRBJ2-7; tentative D call: TRBD1 (5 bases). CDR3 length: 14 amino acids. From germline, CDR1 is LNHDA and CDR2 SQIVND (reference sequence). With 4 bases removed from V and 0 bases from J, the gap between germline ends came to 10 bases. The CDR3 sequence is CASSRQQSSYEQYF. CDR3 in DNA: TGTGCCAGTAGTAGACAGCAATCCTCCTACGAGCAGTACTTC.

With regard to this clone: Other DNA sequences in the same sample also yield this CDR3. This chain joins TRBV30 and TRBJ2-5; tentatively, D is TRBD2 (5 bases). Germline CDR1 is GTSNPN and CDR2 is SVGIG (reference sequence). Trimming stripped 0 bases from V and 4 bases from J, with 6 bases between. The CDR3 is 12 amino acids. CDR3 nucleotides: TGTGCCTGGAGTGTAGGAGGAGAGACCCAGTACTTC. This gives the protein CAWSVGGETQYF.

V is TRBV30 and J is TRBJ2-1; no clear D. The germline V gene encodes CDR1 GTSNPN and CDR2 SVGIG (reference sequence). V was clipped by 2 bases and J by 7 bases, with 6 bases between them. This CDR3 comprises 11 residues. DNA for the CDR3: TGTGCCTGGAGTAAGAGGAATGAGCAGTTCTTC. Translating gives CAWSKRNEQFF.

The chain employs TRBV7-2 and TRBJ2-1; 7 positions match TRBD2. This CDR3 region has 15 residues. Germline V gene sequence: CDR1 SGHTA, CDR2 FQGNSA. V trimming: 5 bases; J trimming: 5 bases; junction bases outside the gene matches: 9. DNA of the CDR3: TGTGCCAGCAGCCCCGTCTCCGGGGGGAACAATGAGCAGTTCTTC. It is translated as CASSPVSGGNNEQFF.

The chain links TRBV9 to TRBJ1-1, with D perhaps TRBD1 (5 bases). Looked up from germline, CDR1 is SGDLS and CDR2 is YYNGEE. Deletions cut 4 bases from V and 4 bases from J, with 20 bases between. The CDR3 spans 16 residues. CDR3 bases: TGTGCCAGCAGCCGGCGGGGGGAGGGTTTGGGCACTGAAGCTTTCTTT. Its protein product is CASSRRGEGLGTEAFF.

The V gene is TRBV7-2, the J gene TRBJ1-6; D is unclear. CDR1 and CDR2 from the germline V gene are SGHTA and FQGNSA. This CDR3 has 15 residues. Trimming stripped 5 bases from V and 7 bases from J, with 15 bases between. The CDR3 is CASSQRAAFNSPLHF. In DNA form, the CDR3 reads TGTGCCAGCAGCCAGAGGGCAGCTTTCAATTCACCCCTCCACTTT. Complete variable domain (other parts from reference TRBV7-2 and TRBJ1-6): GAGVSQSPSNKVTEKGKDVELRCDPISGHTALYWYRQSLGQGLEFLIYFQGNSAPDKSGLPSDRFSAERTGGSVSTLTIQRTQQEDSAVYLCASSQRAAFNSPLHFGNGTRLTVT.

This sequence joins TRBV24-1 and TRBJ2-1, with 11 nucleotides matching TRBD2. Trimming removed 5 bases from V and 0 bases from J; junction bases left unmatched: 8. Germline V gives CDR1 KGHDR, CDR2 SFDVKD. The CDR3 runs to 18 residues. CDR3 DNA sequence: TGTGCCACCAGTGTCGGGACTAGCGGTTCCTCCTCCTACAATGAGCAGTTCTTC. Amino acid sequence: CATSVGTSGSSSYNEQFF.